This entry lists 29 T cell receptor beta chains sequenced from one sample in a study of T cell repertoires in cytomegalovirus infection. TCRdb analysed the reads with MiXCR anew, one entry per CDR3 protein. The sample comprises around 550,000 distinct CDR3 sequences, about a quarter of which are singletons, and about 13% rests with the top ten. The sequencing sample was made of PBMCs. Every receptor here comes from a human donor in good health (CMV status not recorded). Some clones in this sample may be carry-over from other donors' samples.

V is TRBV3-1 and J is TRBJ2-5; D is unclear. The CDR3 totals 14 residues. V lost 2 bases and J 5 bases, leaving 12 bases between the germline ends. The germline CDR1 and CDR2 sequences are LGHDT and YNNKEL (reference sequence). The CDR3 DNA is TGTGCCAGCAGCCAAAGGGTGGCTAGGGAGACCCAGTACTTC. It yields the protein CASSQRVARETQYF.

The table lists this clonotype with a few counts. The chain links TRBV4-1 to TRBJ2-5, with 10 bases fitting TRBD2. The CDR3 runs 14 residues. J gave up 3 bases and V 6 bases, and 4 bases lay outside the gene matches. Germline CDR1 MGHRA, CDR2 YSYEKL. The CDR3 region has the DNA TGCGCCAGCAGAACTCTAGCGGGAGAAGAGACCCAGTACTTC. It codes for CASRTLAGEETQYF.

This clonotype has just a few counts. The genes are TRBV12-3 or TRBV12-4 and TRBJ1-1, with no clear D. CDR3 length: 11 residues. The germline V and J ends were trimmed by 6 bases and 4 bases, with 6 bases remaining between them. The CDR3, as DNA: TGTGCCAGCAGGAGGGTCACTGAAGCTTTCTTT. Translation gives CASRRVTEAFF.

This clonotype appeared a single time. The rearrangement joins TRBV28 to TRBJ1-1; possibly TRBD1 for D (5 bases). This CDR3 is built from 13 residues. CDR1 is MDHEN and CDR2 is SYDVKM in the germline V gene. V was trimmed by 7 bases and J by 8 bases, leaving 17 bases between them. The CDR3 coding sequence is TGTGCCAGCACCAATGCGGTTGCAGGGGAAGCTTTCTTT. Translation: CASTNAVAGEAFF.

There are a few counts of this clonotype. The V and J genes are TRBV4-3 and TRBJ1-2, with D perhaps matching TRBD1 (6 bases). V was shortened by 1 base and J by 2 bases, with 14 bases between the two germline ends. The CDR3 consists of 16 residues. Germline V gene sequence: CDR1 LGHNA, CDR2 YSLEER. CDR3 sequence (DNA): TGCGCCAGCAGCCAAGGACAGAGAGGGGGAAACTATGGCTACACCTTC. It specifies CASSQGQRGGNYGYTF.

The CDR3 spells CASGLVQAGMIVTGELFF. CDR3 DNA sequence: TGTGCTAGTGGTTTGGTACAGGCGGGGATGATAGTCACCGGGGAGCTGTTTTTT. The rearrangement uses TRBV12-5 and TRBJ2-2; D might be TRBD2 (6 bases). The CDR3 length is 18 residues. Germline CDR1 LGHNT, CDR2 FRNRAP. V was pared by 0 bases and J by 4 bases, with 18 bases between.

This clonotype was found many times. The chain employs TRBV12-3 or TRBV12-4 and TRBJ1-1; D is ambiguous. Between the trimmed V and J ends, which lost 3 bases and 0 bases, there was a span of 11 bases. The CDR3 has 15 residues. The CDR3 here is CASSFTGPLNTEAFF. The CDR3, as DNA: TGTGCCAGCAGTTTTACCGGGCCACTGAACACTGAAGCTTTCTTT.

This clonotype turned up a few times. This sequence joins TRBV2 and TRBJ1-6; no firm D call. Germline CDR1 SNHLY, CDR2 FYNNEI. This CDR3 comprises 15 residues. Trimming pared 4 bases from V and 0 bases from J, leaving 7 bases between. The CDR3 sequence is CASSADSSYNSPLHF. The CDR3, as DNA: TGTGCCAGCAGTGCAGATAGCTCCTATAATTCACCCCTCCACTTT.

This clonotype was counted a few times. CDR3 sequence: CASSLIPGQGAWTEAFF. CDR3 in DNA: TGTGCCAGCAGCTTAATACCGGGACAGGGGGCCTGGACTGAAGCTTTCTTT. V usage is TRBV5-5 and J usage is TRBJ1-1; TRBD1 matches at 12 bases. J gave up 5 bases and V 2 bases, and 10 bases lay outside the gene matches. There are 17 residues in the CDR3. CDR1 SGHKS and CDR2 YYEKEE come from the germline V gene (reference sequence).

This clonotype has a count of ten or more. The chain links TRBV7-2 to TRBJ2-7, with 13 positions matching TRBD2. The CDR3 runs 15 residues. CDR1 is SGHTA, CDR2 FQGNSA, per germline. V was pared by 6 bases and J by 2 bases, with 4 bases of the junction left unmatched. CDR3 bases: TGTGCCAGCAGTACAGGACTAGCGGGGGCCTACGAGCAGTACTTC. Amino acids: CASSTGLAGAYEQYF.

The rearrangement links TRBV7-9 to TRBJ2-2, with D possibly TRBD2 on 6 matching bases. Trimming took off 5 bases at V and 0 bases at J, with 13 bases between the two ends. This CDR3 is built from 16 residues. Germline lookup yields CDR1 SEHNR and CDR2 FQNEAQ (reference sequence). CDR3 amino acids: CASSLLANTNTGELFF. The CDR3, as DNA: TGTGCCAGCAGCCTCCTAGCGAATACGAACACCGGGGAGCTGTTTTTT.

This clonotype was seen ten or more times. The V call is TRBV4-1, the J call TRBJ1-5, with TRBD1 as a possible D gene (6 bases). Deletions cut 1 base from V and 6 bases from J, with 13 bases between. The CDR3 has 15 amino acids. Germline assignment: CDR1 MGHRA and CDR2 YSYEKL. DNA of the CDR3: TGCGCCAGCAGCCAAGTTGGAGGGGGAGGTCAGCCCCAGCATTTT. Its translation: CASSQVGGGGQPQHF.

There are a few counts of this clonotype. The chain carries TRBV5-6 and TRBJ2-1, with D maybe TRBD2 (5 bases). The CDR3 sequence is 13 residues long. CDR1 and CDR2 (germline): SGHDT, YYEEEE. V was pared by 0 bases and J by 6 bases, with 7 bases between. The CDR3 DNA reads TGTGCCAGCAGCTTGGGACTAACCAATGAGCAGTTCTTC. Its translation is CASSLGLTNEQFF.

The sample holds many counts of this clonotype. The chain carries TRBV11-2 and TRBJ2-2; 9 positions match TRBD1. The CDR3 contains 16 residues. CDR1 is SGHAT and CDR2 is FQNNGV in the germline V gene. V dropped 1 base and J dropped 5; count of bases not matched to a gene: 5. CDR3 in DNA: TGTGCCAGCAGCTTAGCGGGACAGGGTAATACCGGGGAGCTGTTTTTT. Translated, it gives CASSLAGQGNTGELFF.

The chain employs TRBV5-1 and TRBJ2-2, with 9 bases identical to TRBD1. CDR1 is SGHRS and CDR2 is YFSETQ in the germline V gene. CDR3 length: 15 residues. V lost 4 bases, J lost 5 bases, and 6 bases stayed unmatched. CDR3 nucleotide sequence: TGCGCCAGCAGCGGGGGACAGGGAGCGACCGGGGAGCTGTTTTTT. This sequence encodes CASSGGQGATGELFF. The variable domain in full, completed from reference TRBV5-1 and TRBJ2-2, reads KAGVTQTPRYLIKTRGQQVTLSCSPISGHRSVSWYQQTPGQGLQFLFEYFSETQRNKGNFPGRFSGRQFSNSRSEMNVSTLELGDSALYLCASSGGQGATGELFFGEGSRLTVL.

This clonotype has just one count. V usage is TRBV7-6 and J usage is TRBJ2-1; 13 bases are shared with TRBD2. V dropped 2 bases and J dropped 2; count of bases not matched to a gene: 0. Germline V gene data show CDR1 as SGHVS and CDR2 as FNYEAQ. The CDR3 is made up of 16 amino acids. The CDR3 nucleotides read TGTGCCAGCAGCTTAACTAGCGGGAGGGCCTACAATGAGCAGTTCTTC. As protein: CASSLTSGRAYNEQFF.

This clonotype has a single count. The chain recombines TRBV20-1 with TRBJ1-2, with D maybe TRBD1 (5 bases). From germline, CDR1 is DFQATT and CDR2 SNEGSKA (reference sequence). The length of the CDR3 is 15 residues. The V and J ends lost 2 bases and 8 bases respectively, with 21 bases between them. CDR3 bases: TGCAGTGCTAGACCACCGGGACGGGCACTGCGGGGCTACACCTTC. This gives the protein CSARPPGRALRGYTF.

The V and J genes are TRBV19 and TRBJ2-2; D is perhaps TRBD1 or TRBD2 (5 bases each). In germline, CDR1 is LNHDA, CDR2 SQIVND (reference sequence). Trimming shortened V by 7 bases and J by 4 bases, and 16 bases separated the two germline ends. The CDR3 spans 15 residues. The CDR3 DNA reads as TGTGCCAGTACCCCCAGGGCAGGACTCACCGGGGAGCTGTTTTTT. Protein product: CASTPRAGLTGELFF.

DNA for the CDR3: TGCAGTGACGGGACTAGCACAGATACGCAGTATTTT. Translation: CSDGTSTDTQYF. The chain is built from TRBV20-1 and TRBJ2-3; TRBD2 is a possible D gene (6 bases). Germline V gene sequence: CDR1 DFQATT, CDR2 SNEGSKA (reference sequence). V was clipped by 7 bases and J by 0 bases, with 8 bases between them. CDR3 length: 12 residues.

This clonotype has more than one count but fewer than ten. This sequence joins TRBV11-1 and TRBJ2-1, with D perhaps TRBD1 (8 bases). V dropped 5 bases and J dropped 0 bases, with 20 bases sitting between them. From germline, CDR1 is SGHAT and CDR2 FQDESV (reference sequence). The CDR3 spans 18 residues. The CDR3 bases are TGTGCCAGCAGCACAGGGGGGTGGCGGGACTACTCCTACAATGAGCAGTTCTTC. Protein sequence: CASSTGGWRDYSYNEQFF.

The chain links TRBV4-1 to TRBJ2-3; 7 bases line up with TRBD2. V dropped 0 bases and J dropped 0; count of bases not matched to a gene: 6. This CDR3 has 17 residues. Germline loops: CDR1 MGHRA, CDR2 YSYEKL. This chain's CDR3 is CASSQDRAGASTDTQYF. The CDR3 DNA is TGCGCCAGCAGCCAAGATAGGGCGGGAGCGAGCACAGATACGCAGTATTTT.

The chain couples TRBV9 to TRBJ2-1; TRBD2 is a possible D gene (6 bases). V was shortened by 2 bases and J by 0 bases, with 9 bases between the two germline ends. The CDR3 totals 15 residues. The germline V gene encodes CDR1 SGDLS and CDR2 YYNGEE. CDR3 amino acids: CASSVSGASYNEQFF. The CDR3 bases are TGTGCCAGCAGCGTCTCGGGAGCCTCCTACAATGAGCAGTTCTTC.

This clonotype was seen a few times. The chain joins TRBV27 to TRBJ1-4; 7 nucleotides agree with TRBD1. V lost 4 bases and J lost 10; bases outside the gene matches: 12. CDR1 MNHEY and CDR2 SMNVEV come from the germline V gene (reference sequence). CDR3 length: 15 residues. CDR3 coding DNA: TGTGCCAGCAGTTGGGCAGGGGGGTCGAGTGGAAAACTGTTTTTT. Translated, it gives CASSWAGGSSGKLFF.

The V gene is TRBV27, the J gene TRBJ2-7; D gene uncertain. Trimming removed 5 bases at V and 1 base at J, with 9 bases between. Germline V gene sequence: CDR1 MNHEY, CDR2 SMNVEV (reference sequence). The CDR3 totals 13 residues. CDR3 region: CASSILQSYEQYF. CDR3 DNA sequence: TGTGCCAGCAGTATCCTACAGTCCTACGAGCAGTACTTC.

CDR3 nucleotide sequence: TGTGCCAGCGAGCTGGGTGTGGGCTACACCTTC. Its translation is CASELGVGYTF. V is TRBV7-9 and J is TRBJ1-2, with D uncertain. The CDR3 runs to 11 residues. The V end lost 8 bases, the J end lost 8 bases, and 12 bases lay between the germline ends. CDR1 SEHNR and CDR2 FQNEAQ come from the germline V gene (reference sequence).

This clonotype came up many times. The V gene is TRBV7-2, the J gene TRBJ1-2; 9 bases match TRBD1. The V segment lost 5 bases and the J segment 5 bases; nucleotides outside the gene matches: 12. CDR1 and CDR2 from the germline V gene are SGHTA and FQGNSA. The CDR3 is made up of 16 amino acids. The chain's CDR3 is CASSRDRADSDYGYTF. CDR3 sequence (DNA): TGTGCCAGCAGCCGGGACAGGGCCGACTCCGATTATGGCTACACCTTC.

This clonotype was found a few times. This chain joins TRBV5-6 and TRBJ2-1; D is perhaps TRBD1 or TRBD2 (5 bases each). The V gene lost 3 bases and the J gene lost 6 bases, with 7 bases spanning the gap. This CDR3 is built from 12 residues. CDR1 SGHDT and CDR2 YYEEEE come from the germline V gene. CDR3 nucleotide sequence: TGTGCCAGCAGCTGGGACGTCAATGAGCAGTTCTTC. Protein product: CASSWDVNEQFF.

In its sample, this clonotype was seen a few times. This chain joins TRBV2 and TRBJ2-2; TRBD2 aligns across 9 bases. Per germline, CDR1 SNHLY and CDR2 FYNNEI. The CDR3 is 15 amino acids. With V trimmed by 2 bases and J by 4 bases, 2 bases remained unmatched. The chain's CDR3 is CASSEQLAGTGELFF. The CDR3 region has the DNA TGTGCCAGCAGTGAACAACTAGCGGGCACCGGGGAGCTGTTTTTT.

The chain links TRBV20-1 to TRBJ2-1; D unresolved. The CDR3 has 13 amino acids. V lost 1 base and J lost 2, with 6 bases in between. The germline V gene has CDR1 DFQATT and CDR2 SNEGSKA (reference sequence). The CDR3 region is CSARGVTYNEQFF. In DNA form, the CDR3 reads TGCAGTGCTAGAGGTGTAACCTACAATGAGCAGTTCTTC.